This T cell receptor beta chain was sequenced during a study of T cell changes during pregnancy in multiple sclerosis. Comment on this clone: Other DNA sequences within the sample encode an identical CDR3.

Using immunoSEQ multiplex PCR, the repertoire was profiled, and TCRdb retains in-frame clones only, with some absent. The sample carries roughly 60,000 clones, just under 95% recorded once. The CDR3 is made up of 17 amino acids. With 5 bases clipped from V and 0 bases from J, the junction kept 9 bases outside the gene matches. CDR1 and CDR2 (germline): MDHEN, SYDVKM. The sample here was peripheral blood, taken in the second trimester of pregnancy. This clonotype was sampled from a female donor with multiple sclerosis, enrolled in a pregnancy study. The genes are TRBV28 and TRBJ1-5; 8 nucleotides match TRBD1. CDR3 amino acids: CASSHYGTGYSNQPQHF. CDR3 DNA sequence: TGTGCCAGCAGTCACTACGGGACAGGCTATAGCAATCAGCCCCAGCATTTT.